This T cell receptor (beta chain) was sequenced in a study of T cells in localized non-small cell lung cancer. V shed 2 bases and J shed 6 bases, with 11 bases lying between them. The CDR3 is 13 amino acids. Germline CDR1 and CDR2: GTSNPN and SVGIG (reference sequence). The study, taken as a whole, reports: Uninvolved adjacent lung showed higher T cell clonality than tumor. Across samples, adjacent lung featured a median roughly 61 of the top 100 tumor clones.

Points on this clone: Its antigen is not identified.

Sequencing used immunoSEQ multiplex PCR; TCRdb keeps in-frame clones, though not all of them. The sample lists 86,000 or so clones; about four fifths were seen once. The sequencing used peripheral blood, collected before any cancer treatment. The clonotype originates from a man aged 40 to 70 with stage I lung adenocarcinoma. This chain joins TRBV30 and TRBJ1-5; D is perhaps TRBD1 (6 bases). CDR3 region: CAWSTGFGQPQHF. The CDR3 nucleotides are TGTGCCTGGAGTACAGGGTTTGGTCAGCCCCAGCATTTT.